These 27 T cell receptor beta chains share one sample of origin, sequenced in a study of beta chain features in type 1 diabetes. Reverse transcribing all isolated RNA meant expressed TCRB transcripts were sequenced. The table came from immunoSEQ multiplex PCR; TCRdb's copy has only in-frame clones and leaves some out. Found here are fewer than 650,000 clones, about a sixth of them singletons; the top ten hold 0.09% to 0.095%. Sequences were obtained from naive CD4+ T cells from blood. The receptors stem from a man aged 18 to 29 in good health.

A few counts support this clone. The chain joins TRBV6-7 to TRBJ1-2; 7 positions agree with TRBD1. TRBV6-7 is an ORF; its function is uncertain. The CDR3 has 11 amino acids. V shed 9 bases, J shed 7 bases, and the junction held 5 bases outside the gene matches. CDR3 DNA: TGTGCCAGAACAGGGGCGGCTGGCTACACCTTC. Protein: CARTGAAGYTF.

The gene calls are TRBV6-5 and TRBJ2-1, with D unclear. This CDR3 has 15 amino acids. Trimming pared 6 bases from V and 0 bases from J, leaving 12 bases between. Germline values: CDR1 MNHEY, CDR2 SVGAGI. Written as DNA, the CDR3 is TGTGCCAGCAGGGTGGGGATCCCCTCCTACAATGAGCAGTTCTTC. Residues: CASRVGIPSYNEQFF.

Only a few counts were recorded for this clone. The V gene is TRBV28, the J gene TRBJ1-5; unclear D gene. Germline CDR1 MDHEN, CDR2 SYDVKM. The V end was cut by 3 bases, the J end by 7 bases, with 13 bases between. CDR3 size: 14 residues. DNA for the CDR3: TGTGCCAGCAGTTTTGCGGGGTTGAGCCAGCCCCAGCATTTT. Encoded protein: CASSFAGLSQPQHF.

This chain connects TRBV4-2 to TRBJ2-6; 9 bases line up with TRBD1. The germline CDR1 and CDR2 sequences are LGHNA and YNFKEQ. This CDR3 comprises 19 residues. J gave up 3 bases and V 1 base, and 10 bases lay outside the gene matches. This CDR3 is CASSQVLDRGAGGANVLTF. The CDR3 nucleotides are TGTGCCAGCAGCCAAGTATTAGACAGGGGGGCTGGTGGGGCCAACGTCCTGACTTTC.

This clone was counted between two and nine times. This chain joins TRBV5-4 and TRBJ2-1; D gene ambiguous. Deletions cut 1 base from V and 10 bases from J, with 12 bases between. Looked up from germline, CDR1 is SGHNT and CDR2 is YYREEE (reference sequence). The CDR3 contains 13 residues. CDR3: CASSLLLKEEQFF. The CDR3 DNA reads TGTGCCAGCAGCTTGCTTCTAAAGGAAGAGCAGTTCTTC.

This clone was detected only a few times. The V and J genes are TRBV12-5 and TRBJ2-3; possibly TRBD2 for D (6 bases). Germline V gene sequence: CDR1 LGHNT, CDR2 FRNRAP. The CDR3 spans 16 residues. Trimming cost V 0 bases and J 8 bases, with 18 bases left between them. This CDR3 is CASGLVLGPGEVTQYF. The CDR3 nucleotides read TGTGCTAGTGGTTTGGTACTTGGACCGGGAGAAGTTACGCAGTATTTT. The entire variable domain, with the rest obtained from reference TRBV12-5 and TRBJ2-3, is as follows: DARVTQTPRHKVTEMGQEVTMRCQPILGHNTVFWYRQTMMQGLELLAYFRNRAPLDDSGMPKDRFSAEMPDATLATLKIQPSEPRDSAVYFCASGLVLGPGEVTQYFGPGTRLTVL.

The genes are TRBV15 and TRBJ2-7; 7 bases map to TRBD1. From germline, CDR1 is LNHNV and CDR2 YYDKDF (reference sequence). V shed 3 bases, J shed 3 bases, and the junction held 8 bases outside the gene matches. The CDR3 runs to 15 residues. The CDR3 sequence is CATSRSGTANYEQYF. The CDR3 coding sequence is TGTGCCACCAGCAGGAGTGGGACAGCCAACTACGAGCAGTACTTC.

The sample holds a few counts of this clone. The chain joins TRBV7-9 to TRBJ1-5; D unresolved. V was trimmed by 4 bases and J by 0 bases, leaving 4 bases between them. Germline CDR1 SEHNR, CDR2 FQNEAQ (reference sequence). This CDR3 is 13 amino acids long. For the CDR3, the DNA is TGTGCCAGCAGCTATTATAGCAATCAGCCCCAGCATTTT. Encoded protein: CASSYYSNQPQHF.

This clone was seen a handful of times. V and J are TRBV7-2 and TRBJ2-5; D is unclear. Per the germline V gene, CDR1 is SGHTA and CDR2 is FQGNSA. The CDR3 has 14 residues. V was cut by 1 base and J by 9 bases, with 15 bases left in between. CDR3 residues: CASSLVVGHSAQYF. The CDR3 DNA reads TGTGCCAGCAGCTTAGTTGTCGGGCACTCGGCCCAGTACTTC.

The V and J genes are TRBV10-2 and TRBJ1-1, with D possibly TRBD1 on 5 matching bases. Germline values: CDR1 WSHSY, CDR2 SAAADI. V lost 2 bases to trimming and J lost 1 base, with 8 bases between them. The CDR3 runs to 14 residues. CDR3 residues: CASSERQGNTEAFF. CDR3 coding DNA: TGCGCCAGCAGTGAGAGGCAGGGGAACACTGAAGCTTTCTTT.

As concerns this clone: Other DNA sequences in this specimen translate into the identical CDR3. The chain has TRBV9 and TRBJ2-2, with no clear D. CDR1 and CDR2 (germline): SGDLS, YYNGEE. V gave up 0 bases and J gave up 4 bases, with 1 base separating them. The CDR3 contains 12 residues. CDR3 DNA sequence: TGTGCCAGCAGCGTAGCCACCGGGGAGCTGTTTTTT. This translates into CASSVATGELFF.

This clone has only a few counts. V and J are TRBV21-1 and TRBJ2-7; no DNA check was done on the table's D call, TRBD1. TRBV21-1 represents a pseudogene. The length of the CDR3 is 15 residues. The CDR3 loop is CASSKPDRVEYEQYF. The CDR3 DNA follows: TGTGCCAGCAGCAAACCGGACAGGGTGGAGTACGAGCAGTACTTC.

There are a few counts of this clone. The rearrangement links TRBV6-5 to TRBJ2-3, with D uncertain. Trimming left V 5 bases short and J 0 bases short, with 12 bases between. The CDR3 runs 15 residues. Germline lookup yields CDR1 MNHEY and CDR2 SVGAGI. The CDR3, as DNA: TGTGCCAGCAGTCCCCAGTTTCGGAGCACAGATACGCAGTATTTT. Translating gives CASSPQFRSTDTQYF.

V is TRBV7-2 and J is TRBJ1-2; a weak D match, TRBD1 (5 bases). Germline V CDR1 and CDR2: SGHTA, FQGNSA. This CDR3 has 13 amino acids. Trimming cost V 1 base and J 4 bases, with 7 bases left between them. In DNA form, the CDR3 reads TGTGCCAGCAGCTTAGGGGGGTTCTATGGCTACACCTTC. Its protein product is CASSLGGFYGYTF. Full variable domain (outside the CDR3, taken from reference TRBV7-2 and TRBJ1-2): GAGVSQSPSNKVTEKGKDVELRCDPISGHTALYWYRQSLGQGLEFLIYFQGNSAPDKSGLPSDRFSAERTGGSVSTLTIQRTQQEDSAVYLCASSLGGFYGYTFGSGTRLTVV.

The chain links TRBV7-2 to TRBJ1-5, with D possibly being TRBD1 (5 bases). The CDR3 spans 14 residues. In germline, CDR1 is SGHTA, CDR2 FQGNSA. Trimming left V 2 bases short and J 11 bases short, with 16 bases between. The CDR3 sequence: CASSLSRSRGAQHF. CDR3 in DNA: TGTGCCAGCAGCTTATCCAGGTCCCGGGGGGCCCAGCATTTT.

This clone has a handful of counts. The CDR3 DNA reads as TGTGCCAGCAGCTTAGTCTCTGGGGACAGAAGACTAAATGAGCAGTTCTTC. It yields the protein CASSLVSGDRRLNEQFF. The V gene is TRBV11-1, the J gene TRBJ2-1; TRBD1 matches at 7 bases. The CDR3 is 17 residues long. In germline, CDR1 is SGHAT, CDR2 FQDESV (reference sequence). J was trimmed by 7 bases and V by 1 base; bases with no gene match: 13. The full variable domain, in which reference TRBV11-1 and TRBJ2-1 provide the parts outside the CDR3, is EAEVAQSPRYKITEKSQAVAFWCDPISGHATLYWYRQILGQGPELLVQFQDESVVDDSQLPKDRFSAERLKGVDSTLKIQPAELGDSAMYLCASSLVSGDRRLNEQFFGPGTRLTVL.

In this sample, this clone turned up a few times. V and J are TRBV5-6 and TRBJ1-6; unclear D gene. Germline CDR1 SGHDT, CDR2 YYEEEE. Deletions cut 1 base from V and 6 bases from J, with 8 bases between. CDR3 length equals 14 residues. CDR3 bases: TGTGCCAGCAGCTTGTCTGCCGTTAATTCACCCCTCCACTTT. It translates to CASSLSAVNSPLHF.

There are a few counts of this clone. The rearrangement links TRBV7-2 to TRBJ2-3; no clear D gene. The V end lost 3 bases, the J end lost 1 base, and 11 bases lay between the germline ends. Germline lookup yields CDR1 SGHTA and CDR2 FQGNSA. CDR3 length: 15 residues. The CDR3 nucleotides are TGTGCCAGCAGCTTTGATGGGTTAGGCACAGATACGCAGTATTTT. This sequence encodes CASSFDGLGTDTQYF.

This clone was observed a few times. This rearrangement joins TRBV5-4 to TRBJ2-1, with D unresolved. V lost 5 bases and J 0 bases, leaving 12 bases between the germline ends. The CDR3 extends over 15 amino acids. Looked up from germline, CDR1 is SGHNT and CDR2 is YYREEE (reference sequence). The CDR3 DNA sequence: TGTGCCAGCAGGTTGCTGGCTAGCTCCTACAATGAGCAGTTCTTC. It encodes CASRLLASSYNEQFF.

This clone occurred a few times. The V call is TRBV10-3, the J call TRBJ2-2; the match to TRBD2 covers 8 bases. V lost 8 bases and J lost 3; bases outside the gene matches: 8. CDR3 length: 15 residues. CDR1 is ENHRY and CDR2 is SYGVKD in the germline V gene. In nucleotides, the CDR3 is TGTGCCATCTCGTTAAAGGGACTAGACACCGGGGAGCTGTTTTTT. Translated: CAISLKGLDTGELFF.

As regards this clone: The same CDR3 also results from other DNA sequences found in this sample. The chain has TRBV5-1 and TRBJ2-5; 13 bases are a match to TRBD2. The germline CDR1 and CDR2 sequences are SGHRS and YFSETQ. V shed 0 bases and J 2 bases; nucleotides not matched to a gene: 1. The CDR3 has 16 residues. The CDR3: CASSLGLAGGQETQYF. CDR3 in DNA: TGCGCCAGCAGCTTGGGACTAGCGGGGGGTCAAGAGACCCAGTACTTC.

This clone was detected only a few times. The chain's CDR3 is CASSQGKRGDFTDTQYF. The CDR3 DNA reads as TGTGCCAGCAGCCAAGGAAAGCGGGGGGATTTCACAGATACGCAGTATTTT. V usage is TRBV14 and J usage is TRBJ2-3, with TRBD2 matching over 9 bases. The CDR3 runs to 17 residues. From germline, CDR1 is SGHDN and CDR2 FVKESK. The V and J ends lost 1 base and 2 bases, in that order; junction bases with no gene match: 7.

The genes are TRBV30 and TRBJ1-2; D not resolved. Trimming pared 1 base from V and 7 bases from J, leaving 16 bases between. CDR1 GTSNPN and CDR2 SVGIG come from the germline V gene (reference sequence). This CDR3 is built from 14 residues. As DNA, the CDR3 is TGTGCCTGGAGTGGACGTCCCTTCTCCCCTGGCTACACCTTC. Translated, it gives CAWSGRPFSPGYTF. Combining the CDR3 with reference TRBV30 and TRBJ1-2 gives the whole variable domain SQTIHQWPATLVQPVGSPLSLECTVEGTSNPNLYWYRQAAGRGLQLLFYSVGIGQISSEVPQNLSASRPQDRQFILSSKKLLLSDSGFYLCAWSGRPFSPGYTFGSGTRLTVV.

This clone was seen a few times. The chain uses TRBV6-6 and TRBJ2-5; possible D gene TRBD2, 6 bases. Germline assignment: CDR1 MNHNY and CDR2 SVGAGI (reference sequence). V lost 4 bases, J lost 5 bases, and 20 bases lay in between. The CDR3 sequence is 16 residues long. CDR3 sequence (DNA): TGTGCCAGCAGTTTTGGGACTTCTCCATTTGGGGAGACCCAGTACTTC. Translation: CASSFGTSPFGETQYF.

V is TRBV6-5 and J is TRBJ1-2, with D possibly being TRBD1 (5 bases). There are 14 residues in the CDR3. Germline V CDR1 and CDR2: MNHEY, SVGAGI. Trimming removed 0 bases from V and 8 bases from J, with 13 bases in between. This CDR3 reads CASSYSRQLGGYTF. CDR3 sequence (DNA): TGTGCCAGCAGTTACTCGAGACAGCTGGGAGGCTACACCTTC.

This clone appeared a few times. This chain connects TRBV7-2 to TRBJ2-3; D is undetermined. The CDR3 extends over 14 amino acids. The V gene's germline CDR1 is SGHTA and CDR2 FQGNSA. V lost 2 bases, J lost 2 bases, and 8 bases lay in between. CDR3 sequence (DNA): TGTGCCAGCAGCTTACTTACGGACACAGATACGCAGTATTTT. Its translation: CASSLLTDTDTQYF.

Turning to this clone: Other nucleotide sequences in the sample specify the same CDR3. The chain has TRBV28 and TRBJ2-7; D is uncertain. Trimming removed 5 bases at V and 4 bases at J, with 3 bases between. Germline assignment: CDR1 MDHEN and CDR2 SYDVKM. The CDR3 loop spans 10 amino acids. CDR3 nucleotide sequence: TGTGCCAGCAGTCGATACGAGCAGTACTTC. This encodes CASSRYEQYF.